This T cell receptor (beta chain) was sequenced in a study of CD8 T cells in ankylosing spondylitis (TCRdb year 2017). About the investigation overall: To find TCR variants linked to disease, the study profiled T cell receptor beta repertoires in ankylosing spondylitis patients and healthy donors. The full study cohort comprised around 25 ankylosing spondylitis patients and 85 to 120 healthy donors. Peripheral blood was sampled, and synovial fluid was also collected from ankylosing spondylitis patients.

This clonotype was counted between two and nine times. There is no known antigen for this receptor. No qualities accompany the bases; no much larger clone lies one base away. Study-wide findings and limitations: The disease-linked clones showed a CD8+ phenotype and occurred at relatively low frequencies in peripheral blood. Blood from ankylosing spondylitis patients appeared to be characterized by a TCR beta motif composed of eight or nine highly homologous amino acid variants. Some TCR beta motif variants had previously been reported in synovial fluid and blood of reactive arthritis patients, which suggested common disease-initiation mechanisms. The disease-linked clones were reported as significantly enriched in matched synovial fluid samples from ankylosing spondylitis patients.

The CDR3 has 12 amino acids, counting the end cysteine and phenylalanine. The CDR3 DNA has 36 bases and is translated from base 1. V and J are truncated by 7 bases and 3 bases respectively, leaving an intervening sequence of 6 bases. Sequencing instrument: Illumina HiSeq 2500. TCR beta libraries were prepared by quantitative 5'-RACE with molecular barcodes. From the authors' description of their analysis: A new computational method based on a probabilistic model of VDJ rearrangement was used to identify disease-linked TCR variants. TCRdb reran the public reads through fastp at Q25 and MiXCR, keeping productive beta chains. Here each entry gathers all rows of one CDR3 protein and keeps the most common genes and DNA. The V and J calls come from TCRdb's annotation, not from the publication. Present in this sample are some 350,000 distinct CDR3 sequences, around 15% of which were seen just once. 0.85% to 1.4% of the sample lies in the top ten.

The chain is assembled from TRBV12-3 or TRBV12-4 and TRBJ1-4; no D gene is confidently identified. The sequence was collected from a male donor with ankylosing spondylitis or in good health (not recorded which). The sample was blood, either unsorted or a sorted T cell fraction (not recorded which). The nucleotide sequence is TGTGCCAGCACAGACGCTAATGAAAAACTGTTTTTT. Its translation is CASTDANEKLFF.